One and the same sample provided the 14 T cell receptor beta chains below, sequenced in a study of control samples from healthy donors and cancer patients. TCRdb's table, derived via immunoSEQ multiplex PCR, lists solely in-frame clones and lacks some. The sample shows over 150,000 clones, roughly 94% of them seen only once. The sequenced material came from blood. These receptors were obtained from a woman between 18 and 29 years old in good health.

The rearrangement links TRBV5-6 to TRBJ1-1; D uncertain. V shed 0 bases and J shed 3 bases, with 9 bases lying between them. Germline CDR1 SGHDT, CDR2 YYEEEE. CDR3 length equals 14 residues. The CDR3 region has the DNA TGTGCCAGCAGCTTGGGGATTTGGGACACTGAAGCTTTCTTT. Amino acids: CASSLGIWDTEAFF.

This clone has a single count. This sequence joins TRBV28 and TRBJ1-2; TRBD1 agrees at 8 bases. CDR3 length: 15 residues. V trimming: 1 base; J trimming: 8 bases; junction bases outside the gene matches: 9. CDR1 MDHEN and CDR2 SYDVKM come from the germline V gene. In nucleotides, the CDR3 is TGTGCCAGCAGTTTATTTGCAGGGGGCGCTTTGGGCTACACCTTC. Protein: CASSLFAGGALGYTF.

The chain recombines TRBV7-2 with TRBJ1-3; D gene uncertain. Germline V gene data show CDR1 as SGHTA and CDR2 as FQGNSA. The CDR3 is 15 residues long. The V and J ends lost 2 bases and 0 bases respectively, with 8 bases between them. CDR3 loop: CASSLRIPSGNTIYF. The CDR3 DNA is TGTGCCAGCAGCTTACGGATCCCCTCTGGAAACACCATATATTTT.

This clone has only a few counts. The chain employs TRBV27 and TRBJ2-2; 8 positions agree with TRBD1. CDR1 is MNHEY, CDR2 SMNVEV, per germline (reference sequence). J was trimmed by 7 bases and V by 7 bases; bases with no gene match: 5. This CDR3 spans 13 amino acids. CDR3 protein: CASKRTGIGELFF. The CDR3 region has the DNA TGTGCCAGCAAGCGGACAGGGATCGGGGAGCTGTTTTTT.

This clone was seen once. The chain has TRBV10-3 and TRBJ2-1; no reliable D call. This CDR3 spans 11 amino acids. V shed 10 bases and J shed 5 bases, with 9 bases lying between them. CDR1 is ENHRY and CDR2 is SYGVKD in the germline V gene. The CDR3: CATNTDNEQFF. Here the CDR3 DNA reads TGTGCCACCAATACCGACAATGAGCAGTTCTTC.

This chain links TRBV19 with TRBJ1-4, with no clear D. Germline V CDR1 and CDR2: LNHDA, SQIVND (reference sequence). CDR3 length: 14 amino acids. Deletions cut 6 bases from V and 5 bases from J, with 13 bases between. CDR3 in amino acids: CASRSGSLNEKLFF. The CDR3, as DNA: TGTGCCAGTAGGTCGGGGTCCTTAAATGAAAAACTGTTTTTT.

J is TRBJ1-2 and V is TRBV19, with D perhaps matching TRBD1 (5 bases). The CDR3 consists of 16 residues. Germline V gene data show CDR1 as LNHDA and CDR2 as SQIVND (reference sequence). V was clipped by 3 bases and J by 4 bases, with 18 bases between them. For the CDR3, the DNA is TGTGCCAGTAGTATTCAAACAGGCTCGGGGTTCTATGGCTACACCTTC. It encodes CASSIQTGSGFYGYTF.

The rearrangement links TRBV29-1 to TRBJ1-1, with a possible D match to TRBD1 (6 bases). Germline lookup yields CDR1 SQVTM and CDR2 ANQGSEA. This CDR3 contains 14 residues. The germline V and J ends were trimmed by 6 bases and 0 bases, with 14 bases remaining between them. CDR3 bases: TGCAGCGTCCTTAGACAGGACATGAACACTGAAGCTTTCTTT. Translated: CSVLRQDMNTEAFF.

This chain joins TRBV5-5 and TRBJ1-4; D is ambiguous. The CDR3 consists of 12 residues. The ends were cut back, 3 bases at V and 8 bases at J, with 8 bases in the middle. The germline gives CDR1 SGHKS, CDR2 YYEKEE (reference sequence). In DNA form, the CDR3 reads TGTGCCAGCAGCTCCCCCGAGGAAAAACTGTTTTTT. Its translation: CASSSPEEKLFF.

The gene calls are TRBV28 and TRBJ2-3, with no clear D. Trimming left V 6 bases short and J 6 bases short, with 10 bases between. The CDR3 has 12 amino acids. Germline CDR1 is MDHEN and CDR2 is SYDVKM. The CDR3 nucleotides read TGTGCCAGCAGACTCGGTCGGGATACGCAGTATTTT. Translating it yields CASRLGRDTQYF.

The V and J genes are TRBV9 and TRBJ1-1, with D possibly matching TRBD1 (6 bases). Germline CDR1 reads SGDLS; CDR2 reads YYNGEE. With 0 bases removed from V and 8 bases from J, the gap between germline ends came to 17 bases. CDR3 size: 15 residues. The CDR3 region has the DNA TGTGCCAGCAGCGTAGGAATTCGGGACACCGGAGAAGCTTTCTTT. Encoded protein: CASSVGIRDTGEAFF.

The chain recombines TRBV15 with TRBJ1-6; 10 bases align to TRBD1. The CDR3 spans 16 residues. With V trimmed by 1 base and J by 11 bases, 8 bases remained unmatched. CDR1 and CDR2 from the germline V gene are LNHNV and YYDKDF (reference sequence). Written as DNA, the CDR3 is TGTGCCACCAGCAGAGTTTGGGGACAGGGGATGGCACCCCTCCACTTT. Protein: CATSRVWGQGMAPLHF. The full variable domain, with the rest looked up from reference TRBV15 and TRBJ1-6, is DAMVIQNPRYQVTQFGKPVTLSCSQTLNHNVMYWYQQKSSQAPKLLFHYYDKDFNNEADTPDNFQSRRPNTSFCFLDIRSPGLGDTAMYLCATSRVWGQGMAPLHFGNGTRLTVT.

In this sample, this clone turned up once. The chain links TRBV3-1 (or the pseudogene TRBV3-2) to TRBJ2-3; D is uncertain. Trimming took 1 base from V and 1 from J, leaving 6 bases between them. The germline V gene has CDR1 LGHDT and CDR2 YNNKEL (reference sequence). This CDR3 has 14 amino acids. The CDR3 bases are TGTGCCAGCAGCCAAGGGGGTGGCACAGATACGCAGTATTTT. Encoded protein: CASSQGGGTDTQYF.

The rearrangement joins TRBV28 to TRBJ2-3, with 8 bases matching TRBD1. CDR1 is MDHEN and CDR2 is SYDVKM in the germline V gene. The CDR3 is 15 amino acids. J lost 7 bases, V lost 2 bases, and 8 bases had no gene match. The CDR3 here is CASSLGQGGLNTQYF. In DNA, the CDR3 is TGTGCCAGCAGTTTAGGACAGGGAGGTCTCAATACGCAGTATTTT.